These 8 T cell receptor beta chains were sequenced from one sample in a study of Ad26.COV2.S vaccination and SARS-CoV-2 variants. The treatment: about 20 received Ad26.COV2.S at low or high dose, single or two shots; about 5 received placebo; per-sample allocation not given. Sampling was performed 63 days after the first vaccine or placebo injection. Using immunoSEQ multiplex PCR, the repertoire was profiled, and TCRdb retains in-frame clones only, with some absent. The table includes hundreds of thousands of clones, about 89% detected once. The sequencing used peripheral blood, collected in a trial of Ad26.COV2.S vaccine versus placebo. The receptors derive from a person aged 18-65 years who received the Ad26.COV2.S COVID-19 vaccine or a placebo.

The chain uses TRBV19 and TRBJ2-5; D perhaps matches TRBD1 (6 bases). V lost 4 bases to trimming and J lost 5 bases, with 17 bases between them. CDR3 length: 15 amino acids. Germline assignment: CDR1 LNHDA and CDR2 SQIVND (reference sequence). The CDR3 reads CASSTLLGAGETQYF. The DNA for the CDR3 is TGTGCCAGTAGTACCTTGCTGGGGGCCGGGGAGACCCAGTACTTC.

This rearrangement joins TRBV6-1 to TRBJ1-2, with no clear D. Germline V lookup: CDR1 MNHNS, CDR2 SASEGT. CDR3 length: 13 amino acids. V dropped 3 bases and J dropped 4 bases, with 9 bases sitting between them. The DNA of the CDR3 is TGTGCCAGCAGTGACGCCGATCTCTATGGCTACACCTTC. Translating it yields CASSDADLYGYTF.

The chain is built from TRBV6-1 and TRBJ1-5; D gene unclear. The CDR3 is 15 residues long. V gave up 1 base and J gave up 7 bases, with 14 bases separating them. Germline assignment: CDR1 MNHNS and CDR2 SASEGT. CDR3 sequence reads: CASSEVPTVDQPQHF. The CDR3 bases are TGTGCCAGCAGTGAAGTCCCTACTGTGGACCAGCCCCAGCATTTT.

This chain links TRBV2 with TRBJ1-3; no firm D call. From germline, CDR1 is SNHLY and CDR2 FYNNEI. CDR3 length equals 12 residues. Trimming took 8 bases from V and 5 from J, leaving 10 bases between them. The CDR3 is CASSSARNTIYF. The CDR3 DNA is TGTGCCAGCTCGAGCGCTAGAAACACCATATATTTT.

This clone was seen only once. The rearrangement uses TRBV2 and TRBJ2-7; TRBD1 aligns across 9 bases. Germline lookup yields CDR1 SNHLY and CDR2 FYNNEI. V shed 8 bases, J shed 3 bases, and the junction held 5 bases outside the gene matches. CDR3 size: 13 residues. This CDR3 is CASDGTGIYEQYF. CDR3 DNA sequence: TGTGCCAGCGATGGGACAGGGATCTACGAGCAGTACTTC.

V and J are TRBV12-3 or TRBV12-4 and TRBJ1-1; 8 nucleotides match TRBD1. V dropped 6 bases and J dropped 11; count of bases not matched to a gene: 11. The CDR3 spans 13 residues. CDR3 DNA: TGTGCCAGCAGCAGAATTGGACAGGGCTATGCTTTCTTT. Its protein is CASSRIGQGYAFF.

About this clone itself: Other DNA sequences in this sample translate to the same CDR3. The chain uses TRBV19 and TRBJ2-2, with TRBD2 as a possible D gene (5 bases). CDR1 LNHDA and CDR2 SQIVND come from the germline V gene (reference sequence). Trimming cost V 0 bases and J 5 bases, with 7 bases left between them. This CDR3 is built from 14 residues. Here the CDR3 DNA reads TGTGCCAGTAGTATAGACAGGAGGACCGGGGAGCTGTTTTTT. Amino acid sequence: CASSIDRRTGELFF.

The gene calls are TRBV6-4 and TRBJ2-1, with D possibly being TRBD2 (6 bases). The CDR3 runs 16 residues. Germline V CDR1 and CDR2: MRHNA, SNTAGT. V was pared by 5 bases and J by 1 base, with 15 bases between. CDR3 amino acids: CASSRTTRRSYNEQFF. The DNA for the CDR3 is TGTGCCAGCAGTCGGACTACCCGGAGATCCTACAATGAGCAGTTCTTC.